Each of the 24 T cell receptor beta chains below was sequenced from the same sample in a study of T cell responses to AZD1222 COVID-19 vaccine. The method was immunoSEQ multiplex PCR; TCRdb's version includes in-frame clones alone and lacks a portion of them. The sample has tens of thousands of clones, about 89% seen once. Source: peripheral blood, taken on day 0 of AZD1222 vaccination. The receptors were sampled from an adult in good health.

The chain is built from TRBV6-5 and TRBJ2-7, with D tentatively TRBD1 (6 bases). The CDR3 is made up of 15 amino acids. Germline V gives CDR1 MNHEY, CDR2 SVGAGI. V was shortened by 5 bases and J by 0 bases, with 14 bases between the two germline ends. This CDR3 is CASSTGYQSSYEQYF. CDR3 nucleotides: TGTGCCAGCAGTACAGGGTATCAAAGCTCCTACGAGCAGTACTTC.

The chain uses TRBV28 and TRBJ2-7; perhaps TRBD1 as D (6 bases). The V gene lost 2 bases and the J gene lost 0 bases, with 8 bases spanning the gap. The CDR3 has 14 amino acids. Germline V gene sequence: CDR1 MDHEN, CDR2 SYDVKM. The CDR3 protein is CASSLQGPSYEQYF. Written as DNA, the CDR3 is TGTGCCAGCAGTTTACAGGGGCCCTCCTACGAGCAGTACTTC.

The chain recombines TRBV5-1 with TRBJ2-2; TRBD1 might be the D (6 bases). This CDR3 contains 15 residues. V lost 0 bases and J lost 1, with 7 bases in between. Per the germline V gene, CDR1 is SGHRS and CDR2 is YFSETQ. DNA for the CDR3: TGCGCCAGCAGCTTGGAGGGGGAGAACACCGGGGAGCTGTTTTTT. Translating it yields CASSLEGENTGELFF.

This chain uses TRBV5-1 with TRBJ2-7, with D unclear. The V and J ends lost 2 bases and 2 bases respectively, with 11 bases between them. Germline V gene sequence: CDR1 SGHRS, CDR2 YFSETQ. The CDR3 runs to 14 residues. CDR3 amino acids: CASSFTSQTYEQYF. CDR3 nucleotides: TGCGCCAGCAGCTTCACTTCGCAGACCTACGAGCAGTACTTC.

The chain uses TRBV30 and TRBJ2-5, with D unclear. V shed 2 bases and J shed 5 bases, with 6 bases lying between them. Germline CDR1 is GTSNPN and CDR2 is SVGIG (reference sequence). This CDR3 spans 11 amino acids. The CDR3 spells CAWSLGETQYF. The CDR3, as DNA: TGTGCCTGGAGTCTCGGGGAGACCCAGTACTTC.

As regards this clone: Different DNA sequences within this sample yield the same CDR3. V and J are TRBV18 and TRBJ1-1, with 8 bases fitting TRBD1. Germline CDR1 is KGHSH and CDR2 is LQKENI. V trimming: 2 bases; J trimming: 4 bases; junction bases outside the gene matches: 3. The CDR3 is 14 residues long. The CDR3 sequence is CASSPGQGFTEAFF. The CDR3 DNA reads as TGTGCCAGCTCACCAGGACAGGGATTCACTGAAGCTTTCTTT.

Only one count was recorded for this clone. The CDR3 region has the DNA TGTGCCTGGAGTGCCAAGGGTGGCACTGAAGCTTTCTTT. It yields the protein CAWSAKGGTEAFF. The chain employs TRBV30 and TRBJ1-1; D remains unclear. Trimming cost V 1 base and J 4 bases, with 10 bases left between them. The CDR3 length is 13 residues. The V gene's germline CDR1 is GTSNPN and CDR2 SVGIG (reference sequence).

The CDR3 bases are TGTGCCAGCGAGAACAGGGGAACCCAGTACTTC. Protein product: CASENRGTQYF. The chain carries TRBV2 and TRBJ2-5, with 7 bases matching TRBD1. CDR1 SNHLY and CDR2 FYNNEI come from the germline V gene. This CDR3 is 11 amino acids long. V shed 8 bases, J shed 8 bases, and the junction held 5 bases outside the gene matches.

The chain links TRBV29-1 to TRBJ1-1; 7 bases line up with TRBD1. The CDR3 has 15 amino acids. Germline CDR1 SQVTM, CDR2 ANQGSEA. J lost 0 bases, V lost 4 bases, and 8 bases had no gene match. As DNA, the CDR3 is TGCAGCGTTGGACAGGGATTACTTATGAACACTGAAGCTTTCTTT. Its translation: CSVGQGLLMNTEAFF.

The chain carries TRBV4-3 and TRBJ2-1, with 7 nucleotides matching TRBD1. Germline V gene data show CDR1 as LGHNA and CDR2 as YSLEER. V trimming: 1 base; J trimming: 9 bases; junction bases outside the gene matches: 12. The CDR3 runs 16 residues. The CDR3 DNA reads as TGCGCCAGCAGCCAAGCCCCAACAGGGGATAGGCCTGAGCAGTTCTTC. It codes for CASSQAPTGDRPEQFF.

The J gene is TRBJ2-7, the V gene TRBV29-1; 8 positions agree with TRBD1. From germline, CDR1 is SQVTM and CDR2 ANQGSEA. J lost 5 bases, V lost 5 bases, and 14 bases had no gene match. This CDR3 spans 15 amino acids. In nucleotides, the CDR3 is TGCAGCGTTCTGGACAGGGTTCTATCGAGTAACGAGCAGTACTTC. This translates into CSVLDRVLSSNEQYF.

This rearrangement joins TRBV6-5 to TRBJ2-1; D not resolved. V gave up 0 bases and J gave up 6 bases, with 15 bases separating them. CDR3 length: 16 residues. CDR1 is MNHEY, CDR2 SVGAGI, per germline. The CDR3 bases are TGTGCCAGCAGTTACTCGCATCAGGATTTCTGCAATGAGCAGTTCTTC. This translates into CASSYSHQDFCNEQFF.

The chain carries TRBV2 and TRBJ1-6, with D uncertain. Germline CDR1 SNHLY, CDR2 FYNNEI. The CDR3 loop spans 14 amino acids. The ends were cut back, 3 bases at V and 6 bases at J, with 9 bases in the middle. In DNA form, the CDR3 reads TGTGCCAGCAGTGAGAACCGGGTTAATTCACCCCTCCACTTT. The encoded protein is CASSENRVNSPLHF.

This clone is a singleton in its sample. This sequence joins TRBV7-6 and TRBJ1-5; perhaps TRBD1 as D (6 bases). The germline V gene encodes CDR1 SGHVS and CDR2 FNYEAQ. The V end was cut by 1 base, the J end by 7 bases, with 8 bases between. This CDR3 contains 13 residues. This CDR3 is CASSLGRGQPQHF. The CDR3 bases are TGTGCCAGCAGCTTAGGTAGGGGGCAGCCCCAGCATTTT.

The genes are TRBV9 and TRBJ2-1; 7 bases are a match to TRBD2. Trimming took 3 bases from V and 10 from J; bases not matched to a gene: 10. Germline V lookup: CDR1 SGDLS, CDR2 YYNGEE. The CDR3 covers 14 residues. The CDR3 sequence is CASSAQTSAGEQFF. The CDR3 DNA follows: TGTGCCAGCAGCGCCCAAACTAGCGCCGGAGAGCAGTTCTTC.

V is TRBV5-1 and J is TRBJ2-7; no definite D call. The V and J ends lost 1 base and 0 bases respectively, with 8 bases between them. Germline CDR1 is SGHRS and CDR2 is YFSETQ. This CDR3 is 14 amino acids long. CDR3 sequence reads: CASSLSLSSYEQYF. In DNA form, the CDR3 reads TGCGCCAGCAGCTTGTCCCTTAGCTCCTACGAGCAGTACTTC.

The chain's CDR3 is CASSEYNKREKLFF. CDR3 bases: TGTGCCAGCAGTGAATATAATAAACGGGAAAAACTGTTTTTT. The rearrangement links TRBV25-1 to TRBJ1-4; D is unclear. Trimming left V 0 bases short and J 8 bases short, with 10 bases between. The CDR3 covers 14 residues. Per germline, CDR1 MGHDK and CDR2 SYGVNS.

This clone was seen once. The chain links TRBV5-1 to TRBJ1-1, with 8 nucleotides matching TRBD1. Germline V gene sequence: CDR1 SGHRS, CDR2 YFSETQ. The CDR3 length is 14 residues. V trimming: 0 bases; J trimming: 4 bases; junction bases outside the gene matches: 2. The CDR3 nucleotides read TGCGCCAGCAGCTTGGACAGGGGGACCACTGAAGCTTTCTTT. Translation: CASSLDRGTTEAFF.

The chain recombines TRBV5-6 with TRBJ1-4; no clear D gene. Germline-derived CDR1 and CDR2 are SGHDT and YYEEEE. The CDR3 has 14 residues. V was trimmed by 0 bases and J by 4 bases, leaving 7 bases between them. CDR3 residues: CASSLGTLNEKLFF. CDR3 in DNA: TGTGCCAGCAGCTTGGGAACGCTTAATGAAAAACTGTTTTTT.

V usage is TRBV6-5 and J usage is TRBJ1-2; unclear D gene. Trimming removed 2 bases from V and 4 bases from J, with 8 bases in between. Germline V gene data show CDR1 as MNHEY and CDR2 as SVGAGI. The CDR3 length is 13 residues. CDR3 sequence: CASSYVAVYGYTF. In DNA form, the CDR3 reads TGTGCCAGCAGTTACGTCGCCGTCTATGGCTACACCTTC.

This clone has just a few counts. The rearrangement joins TRBV19 to TRBJ2-5, with a weak D call TRBD1 (6 bases). The germline V and J ends were trimmed by 3 bases and 3 bases, with 20 bases remaining between them. The CDR3 is made up of 17 amino acids. The germline CDR1 and CDR2 sequences are LNHDA and SQIVND (reference sequence). The CDR3 spells CASSMDSFGTGKETQYF. CDR3 bases: TGTGCCAGTAGTATGGACAGTTTTGGAACAGGGAAAGAGACCCAGTACTTC. The full variable domain, rest sourced from reference TRBV19 and TRBJ2-5, is DGGITQSPKYLFRKEGQNVTLSCEQNLNHDAMYWYRQDPGQGLRLIYYSQIVNDFQKGDIAEGYSVSREKKESFPLTVTSAQKNPTAFYLCASSMDSFGTGKETQYFGPGTRLLVL.

V and J are TRBV2 and TRBJ2-7; 12 bases match TRBD2. Trimming at V came to 9 bases and at J to 4 bases, leaving 13 bases not matched to a gene. CDR3 size: 16 residues. The V gene's germline CDR1 is SNHLY and CDR2 FYNNEI. This CDR3 reads CASSPLTSGSIYEQYF. The CDR3 coding sequence is TGTGCCAGTTCTCCCCTGACTAGCGGGAGTATATACGAGCAGTACTTC.

Note on this clone: At one boundary the junction diverges from the germline segment, which might be a read error. The chain joins TRBV13 to TRBJ2-1; 10 nucleotides line up with TRBD1. CDR1 PRHDT and CDR2 FYEKMQ come from the germline V gene (reference sequence). The CDR3 spans 15 residues. CDR3 sequence reads: CASTLIRDRGNEQFF. The CDR3 region has the DNA TGTGCCAGCACCTTAATTCGGGACAGGGGTAATGAGCAGTTCTTC.

This clone was found a few times. The V gene is TRBV6-4, the J gene TRBJ2-1, with D hard to call. The CDR3 totals 13 residues. Germline V gene sequence: CDR1 MRHNA, CDR2 SNTAGT. The ends were cut back, 3 bases at V and 6 bases at J, with 9 bases in the middle. The CDR3 DNA reads as TGTGCCAGCAGTGAAGGATCCAGCAATGAGCAGTTCTTC. It is translated as CASSEGSSNEQFF.